A selection of T cell receptor beta chains follows, all from one sample in a study of blood T cells in healthy people across ages. TCRdb redid the calling of the 5' RACE reads with MiXCR, one entry per CDR3 protein. In the table there are 910,000 or so distinct CDR3 sequences, around 54% of which are singletons. Sequenced material: blood. The receptors come from an older woman in good health. The CDR3 runs from the conserved cysteine through the conserved F or W. D genes are given only for firm matches. The size entry is marked missing in some rows and otherwise reads once, few, many or a size class.

few,14,TRBV4-1,-,TRBJ1-6,TGCGCCAGCAGCCAAGATGAGCGGGCCAAACCCCTCCACTTT,CASSQDERAKPLHF
-,15,TRBV20-1,-,TRBJ2-3,TGCAGTGCTAGCGACCCAAGCGGTGAGGTCGGTACGCAGTATTTT,CSASDPSGEVGTQYF
-,17,TRBV9,-,TRBJ2-5,TGTGCCAGCAGCGTAGATCCCCCGGGACAAAACGACGAGACCCAGTACTTC,CASSVDPPGQNDETQYF
-,15,TRBV2,TRBD1,TRBJ2-5,TGTGCCAGCAGCGACGACAGGGGGCTAGGAGAGACCCAGTACTTC,CASSDDRGLGETQYF
-,15,TRBV15,-,TRBJ1-4,TGTGCCACCAGCAGAGATGGGCGGGTTTACGAAAAACTGTTTTTT,CATSRDGRVYEKLFF
few,16,TRBV7-2,TRBD2,TRBJ2-7,TGTGCCAGCAGCTCCGTCGGACTAGCTTTAGGCTACGAGCAGTACTTC,CASSSVGLALGYEQYF
-,16,TRBV28,-,TRBJ2-6,TGTGCCAGCAGTTTTTGGGGCGTTTCCGGGGCCAACGTCCTGACTTTC,CASSFWGVSGANVLTF
many,13,TRBV6-5,-,TRBJ2-1,TGTGCCAGCAGTACGCGACTAGTACATGAGCAGTTCTTC,CASSTRLVHEQFF
few,13,TRBV3-1,-,TRBJ2-7,TGTGCCAGCAGCCCCGCGAGGGGATACGAGCAGTACTTC,CASSPARGYEQYF
-,14,TRBV2,-,TRBJ2-3,TGTGCCAGCAGTGTAATTAGCGGCACAGATACGCAGTATTTT,CASSVISGTDTQYF
-,15,TRBV20-1,-,TRBJ2-1,TGCAGTGCTCCCAACAGGCAGGGGTGGGGGAATGAGCAGTTCTTC,CSAPNRQGWGNEQFF
-,13,TRBV5-6,-,TRBJ1-4,TGTGCCAGCAGCCCGCCAGGGATTGGAAAACTGTTTTTT,CASSPPGIGKLFF
few,14,TRBV7-2,-,TRBJ2-3,TGTGCCAGCAGCTTAGATTGGGCGGCAGATACGCAGTATTTT,CASSLDWAADTQYF
-,14,TRBV29-1,TRBD2,TRBJ2-5,TGCAGCGTTGGTCCTAGCGGGGCCTACGTTGAGCAGTACTTC,CSVGPSGAYVEQYF
-,19,TRBV4-3,-,TRBJ2-6,TGCGCCAGCAGCCAAGATCCGCCAGGGGCACGGACTGGGGCCAACGTCCAGACTTTC,CASSQDPPGARTGANVQTF
once,15,TRBV4-2,-,TRBJ2-7,TGTGCCAGCAGCTCCTTGTCGAACTCCTACAATGAGCAGTACTTC,CASSSLSNSYNEQYF
-,16,TRBV6-2/TRBV6-3,TRBD1,TRBJ1-1,TGTGCCAGCAGTTACTCGAGGACAGGTAGGAACACTGAAGCTTTCTTT,CASSYSRTGRNTEAFF
-,14,TRBV5-1,-,TRBJ2-7,TGCGCCAGCAGCCGACTAGGAACCAGTGGCGAGCAGTACTTC,CASSRLGTSGEQYF
-,16,TRBV4-1,TRBD2,TRBJ2-2,TGCGCCAGCAGCCGGTGGGGTACGGGACTACGTAGTCAACTGTTTTTT,CASSRWGTGLRSQLFF
-,13,TRBV5-1,-,TRBJ2-3,TGCGCCAGCAGCCCGGATTCAGCGTATACGCAGTATTTT,CASSPDSAYTQYF
-,15,TRBV15,TRBD2,TRBJ2-5,TGTGCCACCAGCAGAGGTCTAGCGGGTCAAGAGACCCAGTACTTC,CATSRGLAGQETQYF
few,16,TRBV3-1,TRBD2,TRBJ2-7,TGTGCCAGCAGCCACGATCCCGGGACTAGCAGTTACGAGCAGTACTTC,CASSHDPGTSSYEQYF
few,13,TRBV12-3/TRBV12-4,-,TRBJ1-2,TGTGCCAGCAGTTCGGGACGGCAGTATGGCTACACCTTC,CASSSGRQYGYTF
once,11,TRBV28,-,TRBJ1-2,TGTGCCAGCAGAAAGGAATATGGCTACACCTTC,CASRKEYGYTF
-,15,TRBV28,-,TRBJ2-4,TGTGCCAGCAGTTCCCCCGGTAGCGGCAAAAACATTCAGTACTTC,CASSSPGSGKNIQYF
-,15,TRBV4-1,TRBD1,TRBJ1-2,TGCGCCAGCAGCCAACAACAGACAGGGAGCTATGACTACACCTTC,CASSQQQTGSYDYTF
-,16,TRBV12-3/TRBV12-4,-,TRBJ1-2,TGTGCCAGCAGCTTAGGGCGGACATTCTCTAGCTATGGCTACACCTTC,CASSLGRTFSSYGYTF
-,18,TRBV7-3,TRBD1,TRBJ2-2,TGTGCCAGCAGCTTAAGAAACCCGACAGGGGTAAACACCGGGGAGCTGTTTTTT,CASSLRNPTGVNTGELFF
many,15,TRBV4-3,-,TRBJ2-6,TGCGCCAGCAGCCAAACAGGGACTGGGGCCAACGTCCTGACTTTC,CASSQTGTGANVLTF
-,15,TRBV4-1,-,TRBJ1-6,TGCGCCAGCAGCCAAGAAATCGGTGGTTATTCGCCCCTCCACTTT,CASSQEIGGYSPLHF
-,13,TRBV24-1,TRBD2,TRBJ2-2,TGTGCCACCGGGACTAGCGGAACCACGAGTCTGTTTTTT,CATGTSGTTSLFF
-,14,TRBV29-1,TRBD2,TRBJ2-3,TGCAGCGTTGAGTTAGCGGGAGTACTAGATACGCAGTATTTT,CSVELAGVLDTQYF
-,13,TRBV6-5,-,TRBJ2-7,TGTGCCAGCAGTTACTCCAGGGCCTACGAGCAGTACTTC,CASSYSRAYEQYF
-,18,TRBV20-1,-,TRBJ2-7,TGCAGTGCTTCTTCTGACAGGCGATTTAGCCTTGGTTCCTACGAGCAGTACTTC,CSASSDRRFSLGSYEQYF
-,16,TRBV18,TRBD2,TRBJ2-7,TGTGCCAGCTCAATCCTCCCGATACTAGCGGGGTACGAGCAGTACTTC,CASSILPILAGYEQYF
-,12,TRBV6-2/TRBV6-3,-,TRBJ2-2,TGTGCCAGCCGGGAAAACACCGGGGAGCTGTTTTTT,CASRENTGELFF
-,14,TRBV4-1,-,TRBJ1-1,TGCGCCAGCAGCCAATTGGGGTTGGGGACTGAAGCTTTCTTT,CASSQLGLGTEAFF
few,17,TRBV4-1,TRBD1,TRBJ2-7,TGCGCCAGCAGCCAAGGGATGACAGGGTTGGTAACCTACGAGCAGTACTTC,CASSQGMTGLVTYEQYF
-,13,TRBV5-1,-,TRBJ2-1,TGCGCCAGCAGCTTCACAGGGTCAAATGAGCAGTTCTTC,CASSFTGSNEQFF
few,12,TRBV7-9,TRBD1,TRBJ2-1,TGTGCCAGCGTACTGACAGGGGACGAGCAGTTCTTC,CASVLTGDEQFF
-,14,TRBV5-6,-,TRBJ2-7,TGTGCCAGCAGCTACGCGGGACTGGGTTACGAGCAGTACTTC,CASSYAGLGYEQYF
-,15,TRBV20-1,-,TRBJ2-3,TGCAGTGCTTGCTCAGGACGGCCGAGCACAGATACGCAGTATTTT,CSACSGRPSTDTQYF
few,12,TRBV7-2,-,TRBJ2-3,TGTGCCAGCAGCTCCTATATGGATACGCAGTATTTT,CASSSYMDTQYF
-,13,TRBV29-1,TRBD1,TRBJ2-7,TGCAGCGCAAGGGGACAGTACTCCTACGAGCAGTACTTC,CSARGQYSYEQYF
-,12,TRBV12-3/TRBV12-4,-,TRBJ1-2,TGTACCAGCAGTCGACAGCCTGATGGCCACACCTTC,CTSSRQPDGHTF
few,15,TRBV3-1,TRBD2,TRBJ2-5,TGTGCCAGCAGCCAATTGCGGGAGGGCCGAGAGACCCAGTACTTC,CASSQLREGRETQYF
once,17,TRBV7-9,TRBD1,TRBJ1-5,TGTGCCAGCAGCTTATCTCGGACAGGGATCGGCAATCAGCCCCAGCATTTT,CASSLSRTGIGNQPQHF
-,18,TRBV10-3,TRBD2,TRBJ2-3,TGTGCCATCAGTGAGTCGACTTTGGGCGGGAGTCTCCCAGATACGCAGTATTTT,CAISESTLGGSLPDTQYF
-,11,TRBV2,TRBD1,TRBJ2-7,TGTGCCACACAGGGGGCGAAAGAGCAGTACTTC,CATQGAKEQYF